The next 9 T cell receptor beta chains were all read from a single sample in a study of cytomegalovirus exposure and HLA in healthy donors. Use of 60 Vbeta and 13 Jbeta primers characterized the PCR. TCRdb's copy holds only in-frame clones and misses some; the assay was immunoSEQ multiplex PCR. Among about 130,000 clones, around 78% were seen once, and the ten largest hold about 4.3%. The material sequenced was PBMCs. The receptors come from a man aged 60 to 69 in good health and CMV-seropositive.

The V and J genes are TRBV5-6 and TRBJ2-5, with 10 bases aligning to TRBD1. V shed 1 base, J shed 2 bases, and the junction held 8 bases outside the gene matches. This CDR3 region has 17 residues. CDR1 is SGHDT, CDR2 YYEEEE, per germline. This CDR3 is CASSLLGGDRGQETQYF. Written as DNA, the CDR3 is TGTGCCAGCAGCTTGCTCGGAGGGGACAGGGGTCAAGAGACCCAGTACTTC.

This clone occurred a few times. V is TRBV5-6 and J is TRBJ1-2; no clear D gene. This CDR3 spans 13 amino acids. The V gene's germline CDR1 is SGHDT and CDR2 YYEEEE. The ends were cut back, 0 bases at V and 8 bases at J, with 11 bases in the middle. The DNA for the CDR3 is TGTGCCAGCAGCTTGGCCACAATGATGGGCTACACCTTC. This codes for CASSLATMMGYTF.

This sequence joins TRBV5-1 and TRBJ1-1; D unresolved. Germline V gene sequence: CDR1 SGHRS, CDR2 YFSETQ. Deletions cut 1 base from V and 4 bases from J, with 14 bases between. The CDR3 is 15 amino acids. The DNA for the CDR3 is TGCGCCAGCAGCTTGTTAGCGCAGGAGGGCACTGAAGCTTTCTTT. This encodes CASSLLAQEGTEAFF. Combining the CDR3 with reference TRBV5-1 and TRBJ1-1 gives the whole variable domain KAGVTQTPRYLIKTRGQQVTLSCSPISGHRSVSWYQQTPGQGLQFLFEYFSETQRNKGNFPGRFSGRQFSNSRSEMNVSTLELGDSALYLCASSLLAQEGTEAFFGQGTRLTVV.

The chain recombines TRBV6-1 with TRBJ1-4, with D unclear. Trimming took off 3 bases at V and 6 bases at J, with 14 bases between the two ends. The germline V gene encodes CDR1 MNHNS and CDR2 SASEGT. The CDR3 is 15 residues long. The CDR3 region has the DNA TGTGCCAGCAGTGAGTTGAGCACCGGGGATGAAAAACTGTTTTTT. Translated: CASSELSTGDEKLFF.

A single count supports this clone. The V and J genes are TRBV29-1 and TRBJ1-5; tentatively, D is TRBD1 (5 bases). The CDR3 extends over 13 amino acids. From germline, CDR1 is SQVTM and CDR2 ANQGSEA. Trimming cost V 2 bases and J 7 bases, with 12 bases left between them. The CDR3 sequence: CSVETSPGQPQHF. CDR3 DNA: TGCAGCGTTGAAACGTCCCCAGGGCAGCCCCAGCATTTT.

V usage is TRBV5-1 and J usage is TRBJ1-5, with D uncertain. The V and J ends lost 1 base and 11 bases respectively, with 7 bases between them. The germline gives CDR1 SGHRS, CDR2 YFSETQ. This CDR3 is 11 amino acids long. CDR3 residues: CASSLPGTQHF. The DNA for the CDR3 is TGCGCCAGCAGCTTGCCCGGGACCCAGCATTTT.

For this clone: This may be a read error: a much more frequent sequence differs by one nucleotide. J is TRBJ2-3 and V is TRBV28; a possible D gene is TRBD2 (6 bases). This CDR3 contains 14 residues. CDR1 and CDR2 from the germline V gene are MDHEN and SYDVKM. Trimming shortened V by 3 bases and J by 0 bases, and 7 bases separated the two germline ends. The CDR3 here is CASSFRGSTDTQYF. As DNA, the CDR3 is TGTGCCAGCAGTTTTCGGGGGAGCACAGATACGCAGTATTTT.

The CDR3 bases are TGTGCCAGCAGCCCCCCGACAGAGGAGAACACTGAAGCTTTCTTT. Translated: CASSPPTEENTEAFF. The rearrangement links TRBV7-9 to TRBJ1-1; possible D gene TRBD1, 5 bases. Germline CDR1 and CDR2: SEHNR and FQNEAQ (reference sequence). CDR3 length equals 15 residues. Trimming removed 5 bases from V and 1 base from J, with 14 bases in between.

The rearrangement uses TRBV15 and TRBJ1-2; no clear D. Germline CDR1 and CDR2: LNHNV and YYDKDF (reference sequence). This CDR3 has 15 amino acids. Trimming cost V 5 bases and J 6 bases, with 19 bases left between them. CDR3: CATSGPGEVLHGYTF. As DNA, the CDR3 is TGTGCCACCAGCGGCCCCGGGGAGGTCCTACATGGCTACACCTTC. The full variable domain, completed using reference TRBV15 and TRBJ1-2, is DAMVIQNPRYQVTQFGKPVTLSCSQTLNHNVMYWYQQKSSQAPKLLFHYYDKDFNNEADTPDNFQSRRPNTSFCFLDIRSPGLGDTAMYLCATSGPGEVLHGYTFGSGTRLTVV.